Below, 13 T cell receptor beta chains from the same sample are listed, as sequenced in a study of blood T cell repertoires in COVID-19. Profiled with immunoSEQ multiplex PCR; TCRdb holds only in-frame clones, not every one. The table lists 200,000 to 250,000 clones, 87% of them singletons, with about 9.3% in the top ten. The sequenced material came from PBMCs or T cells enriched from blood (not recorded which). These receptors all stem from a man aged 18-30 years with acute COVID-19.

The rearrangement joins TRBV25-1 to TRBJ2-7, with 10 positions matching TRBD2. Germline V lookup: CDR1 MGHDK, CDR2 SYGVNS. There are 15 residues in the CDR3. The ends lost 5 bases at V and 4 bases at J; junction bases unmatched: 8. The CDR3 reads CASSRTSGGVYEQYF. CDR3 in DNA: TGTGCCAGCAGTAGGACTAGCGGAGGGGTATACGAGCAGTACTTC.

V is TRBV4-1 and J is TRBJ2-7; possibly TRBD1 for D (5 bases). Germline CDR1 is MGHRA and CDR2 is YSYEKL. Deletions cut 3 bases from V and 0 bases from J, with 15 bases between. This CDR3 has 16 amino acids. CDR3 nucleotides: TGCGCCAGCAGCCAGACCCCGGACGGACACTCCTACGAGCAGTACTTC. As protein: CASSQTPDGHSYEQYF.

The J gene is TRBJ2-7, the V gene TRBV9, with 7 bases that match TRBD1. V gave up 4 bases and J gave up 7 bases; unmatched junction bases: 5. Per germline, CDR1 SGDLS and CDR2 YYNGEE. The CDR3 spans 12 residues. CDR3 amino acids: CASSLPGQEQYF. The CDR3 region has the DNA TGTGCCAGCAGCCTACCGGGACAGGAGCAGTACTTC.

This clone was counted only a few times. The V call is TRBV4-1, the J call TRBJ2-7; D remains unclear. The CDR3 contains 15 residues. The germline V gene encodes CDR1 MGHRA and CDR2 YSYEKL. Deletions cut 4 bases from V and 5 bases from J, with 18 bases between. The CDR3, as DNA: TGCGCCAGCAGCCTTTCAACGGGTAATTTTAACGAGCAGTACTTC. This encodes CASSLSTGNFNEQYF.

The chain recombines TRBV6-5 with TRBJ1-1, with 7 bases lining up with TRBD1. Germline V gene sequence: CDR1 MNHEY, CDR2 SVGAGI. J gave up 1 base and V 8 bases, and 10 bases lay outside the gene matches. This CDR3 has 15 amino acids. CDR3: CASDSRGGQNTEAFF. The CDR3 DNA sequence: TGTGCCAGCGACTCAAGAGGGGGCCAGAACACTGAAGCTTTCTTT.

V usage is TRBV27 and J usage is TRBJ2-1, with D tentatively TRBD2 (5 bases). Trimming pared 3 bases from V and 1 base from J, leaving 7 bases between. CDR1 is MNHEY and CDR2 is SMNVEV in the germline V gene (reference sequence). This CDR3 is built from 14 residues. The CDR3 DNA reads TGTGCCAGCAGTTTGAAGCGGTCCTACAATGAGCAGTTCTTC. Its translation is CASSLKRSYNEQFF.

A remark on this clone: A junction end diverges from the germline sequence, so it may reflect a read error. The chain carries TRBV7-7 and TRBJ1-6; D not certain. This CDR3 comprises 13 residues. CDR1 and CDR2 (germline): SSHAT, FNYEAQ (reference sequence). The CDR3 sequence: CASSRLPVSPLHF. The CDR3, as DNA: TGTGCTAGCAGCCGCCTACCCGTTTCACCCCTCCACTTT.

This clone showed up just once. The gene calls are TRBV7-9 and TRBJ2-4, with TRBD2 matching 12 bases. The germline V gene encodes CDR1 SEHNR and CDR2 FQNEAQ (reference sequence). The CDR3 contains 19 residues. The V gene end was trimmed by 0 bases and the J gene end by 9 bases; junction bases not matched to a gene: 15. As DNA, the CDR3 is TGTGCCAGCAGCTTAGCGGCTAGCGGGAGGGCCCTCCAGCGGGCCATTCAGTACTTC. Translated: CASSLAASGRALQRAIQYF.

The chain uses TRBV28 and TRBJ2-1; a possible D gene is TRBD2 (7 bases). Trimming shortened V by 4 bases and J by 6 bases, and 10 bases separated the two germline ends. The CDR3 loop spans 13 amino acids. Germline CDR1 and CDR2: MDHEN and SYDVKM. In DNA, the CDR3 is TGTGCCAGCAGTTCCGCGGGGGCCAATGAGCAGTTCTTC. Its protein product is CASSSAGANEQFF.

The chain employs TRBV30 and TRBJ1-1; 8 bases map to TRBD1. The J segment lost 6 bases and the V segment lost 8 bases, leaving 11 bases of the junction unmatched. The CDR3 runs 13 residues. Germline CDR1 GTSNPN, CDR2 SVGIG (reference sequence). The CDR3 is CAGSKGTGAEAFF. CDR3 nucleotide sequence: TGTGCCGGGTCAAAGGGGACAGGCGCTGAAGCTTTCTTT.

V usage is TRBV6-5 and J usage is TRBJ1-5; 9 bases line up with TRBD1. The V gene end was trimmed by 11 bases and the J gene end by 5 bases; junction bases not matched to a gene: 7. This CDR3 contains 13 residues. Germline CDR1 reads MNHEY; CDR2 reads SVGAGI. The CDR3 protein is CACSQGADQPQHF. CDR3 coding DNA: TGTGCCTGCTCACAGGGGGCTGATCAGCCCCAGCATTTT.

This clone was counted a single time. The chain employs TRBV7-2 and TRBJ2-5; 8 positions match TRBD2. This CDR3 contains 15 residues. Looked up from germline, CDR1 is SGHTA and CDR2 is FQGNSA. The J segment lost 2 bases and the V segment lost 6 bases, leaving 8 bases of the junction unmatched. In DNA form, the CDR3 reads TGTGCCAGCAGTATAGTAGCTAGCGGGCAAGAGACCCAGTACTTC. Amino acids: CASSIVASGQETQYF. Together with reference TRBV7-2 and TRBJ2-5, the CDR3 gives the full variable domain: GAGVSQSPSNKVTEKGKDVELRCDPISGHTALYWYRQSLGQGLEFLIYFQGNSAPDKSGLPSDRFSAERTGGSVSTLTIQRTQQEDSAVYLCASSIVASGQETQYFGPGTRLLVL.

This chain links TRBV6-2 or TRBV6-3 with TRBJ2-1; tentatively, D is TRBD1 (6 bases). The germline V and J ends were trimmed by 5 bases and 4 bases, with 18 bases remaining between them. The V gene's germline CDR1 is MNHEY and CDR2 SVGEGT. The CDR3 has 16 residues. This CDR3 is CASSADRMGQYNEQFF. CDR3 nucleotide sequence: TGTGCCAGCAGTGCTGACAGGATGGGGCAATACAATGAGCAGTTCTTC.